These 27 T cell receptor beta chains were all obtained from the same sample, sequenced in a study of vaccination and CD4 T cells after COVID-19. No antigen has been assigned to these receptors. Sequencing of cultured CD4+ T cell DNA used the Oncomine TCR Beta short-read assay. TCRdb ran MiXCR on the PCR reads and lists one entry per CDR3 protein. The data hold approximately 17,000 distinct CDR3 sequences, with around 60% observed a single time. Regarding treatment: roughly nine-day PBMC culture with coronavirus spike peptide pools or control peptides (ViraFEST assay). This sample comprised CD4+ T cells from blood, cultured in vitro, obtained before SARS-CoV-2 vaccination. These receptors were collected from a human donor who had recovered from COVID-19.

This clonotype was picked up a small number of times. The CDR3 protein is CASSPGGAGGGYEQYF. The DNA of the CDR3 is TGTGCCAGCAGCCCCGGCGGGGCGGGAGGGGGCTACGAGCAGTACTTC. The V gene is TRBV6-2 or TRBV6-3, the J gene TRBJ2-7, with 9 nucleotides matching TRBD2. V dropped 6 bases and J dropped 3; count of bases not matched to a gene: 12. CDR1 is MNHEY, CDR2 SVGEGT, per germline. The CDR3 loop spans 16 amino acids.

In DNA form, the CDR3 reads TGCAGCGTTGGGGCCACTCCCGGTTCACCCCTCCACTTT. Protein sequence: CSVGATPGSPLHF. This chain joins TRBV29-1 and TRBJ1-6; no firm D call. Looked up from germline, CDR1 is SQVTM and CDR2 is ANQGSEA. The germline V and J ends were trimmed by 4 bases and 9 bases, with 13 bases remaining between them. The CDR3 contains 13 residues.

The J gene is TRBJ1-2, the V gene TRBV6-5; 8 bases map to TRBD1. This CDR3 contains 11 residues. Germline V gives CDR1 MNHEY, CDR2 SVGAGI. Trimming at V came to 4 bases and at J to 11 bases, leaving 3 bases not matched to a gene. CDR3 in amino acids: CASSSRQGYTF. CDR3 coding DNA: TGTGCCAGCAGTTCAAGACAGGGGTACACCTTC.

This chain joins TRBV20-1 and TRBJ2-1; possible D gene TRBD2, 6 bases. The germline gives CDR1 DFQATT, CDR2 SNEGSKA (reference sequence). This CDR3 region has 15 residues. Trimming removed 2 bases from V and 7 bases from J, with 18 bases in between. CDR3 DNA: TGCAGTGCTAGAACTCCGGGACTCAGCCGGAATGAGCAGTTCTTC. This translates into CSARTPGLSRNEQFF.

CDR3 sequence (DNA): TGTGCCAGCAGCTCCTTTTTGGGGGAAGGGGAGACCCAGTACTTC. Protein sequence: CASSSFLGEGETQYF. The chain joins TRBV7-9 to TRBJ2-5; TRBD1 or TRBD2 may be the D gene (5 bases each). Trimming cost V 4 bases and J 5 bases, with 17 bases left between them. CDR3 length equals 15 residues. The germline V gene has CDR1 SEHNR and CDR2 FQNEAQ (reference sequence).

The V call is TRBV20-1, the J call TRBJ2-3, with 7 positions matching TRBD2. Germline-derived CDR1 and CDR2 are DFQATT and SNEGSKA (reference sequence). The ends lost 2 bases at V and 2 bases at J; junction bases unmatched: 10. The CDR3 contains 16 residues. Here the CDR3 reads CSARFSQRDFTDTQYF. The CDR3 DNA reads TGCAGTGCTAGATTCTCCCAGCGGGACTTCACAGATACGCAGTATTTT.

The gene calls are TRBV20-1 and TRBJ2-7, with 11 bases identical to TRBD2. CDR3 length: 16 residues. Germline V gives CDR1 DFQATT, CDR2 SNEGSKA (reference sequence). V trimming: 5 bases; J trimming: 4 bases; junction bases outside the gene matches: 13. DNA for the CDR3: TGCAGTGCTCTGGGACTAGCGGAGATCCGCTTTTACGAGCAGTACTTC. Its translation: CSALGLAEIRFYEQYF.

This clonotype came up a few times. CDR3 coding DNA: TGCAGTGCTCCACCTAGCGGGAGAGCCAAAGATACGCAGTATTTT. This codes for CSAPPSGRAKDTQYF. This chain connects TRBV20-1 to TRBJ2-3, with 10 bases matching TRBD2. Germline CDR1 DFQATT, CDR2 SNEGSKA (reference sequence). The CDR3 covers 15 residues. The J segment lost 5 bases and the V segment lost 5 bases, leaving 10 bases of the junction unmatched.

V is TRBV25-1 and J is TRBJ2-1, with 7 bases that match TRBD2. Germline V gene data show CDR1 as MGHDK and CDR2 as SYGVNS. Losses at the gene ends were 4 bases for V and 7 bases for J; bases not matched to a gene: 7. This CDR3 spans 14 amino acids. The CDR3 coding sequence is TGTGCCAGCAGTGCTAGCGGTATAATGAATGAGCAGTTCTTC. Translation gives CASSASGIMNEQFF. The full variable domain, rest sourced from reference TRBV25-1 and TRBJ2-1, is EADIYQTPRYLVIGTGKKITLECSQTMGHDKMYWYQQDPGMELHLIHYSYGVNSTEKGDLSSESTVSRIRTEHFPLTLESARPSHTSQYLCASSASGIMNEQFFGPGTRLTVL.

This clonotype appeared a few times. The CDR3 protein is CSAPLGTGGTNTGELFF. As DNA, the CDR3 is TGCAGTGCCCCCCTTGGGACAGGGGGCACGAACACCGGGGAGCTGTTTTTT. V gene TRBV20-1 combines with J gene TRBJ2-2; 12 bases match TRBD1. Germline trimming cut 6 bases from V and 0 bases from J; bases unmatched to any gene: 8. The CDR3 loop spans 17 amino acids. Looked up from germline, CDR1 is DFQATT and CDR2 is SNEGSKA (reference sequence).

V and J are TRBV20-1 and TRBJ2-1; 9 bases map to TRBD1. Germline V gene data show CDR1 as DFQATT and CDR2 as SNEGSKA (reference sequence). The J segment lost 10 bases and the V segment lost 3 bases, leaving 19 bases of the junction unmatched. This CDR3 is 17 amino acids long. The CDR3 nucleotides read TGCAGTGCTAGGGTGGGACAGGGTCTTCCAAGCGGTCTAGAGCAGTTCTTC. Residues: CSARVGQGLPSGLEQFF.

This clonotype has just a few counts. The chain recombines TRBV20-1 with TRBJ2-5, with D unresolved. Germline V gene lookup returns CDR1 DFQATT and CDR2 SNEGSKA (reference sequence). The CDR3 contains 13 residues. V shed 1 base and J shed 2 bases, with 8 bases lying between them. Here the CDR3 reads CSARVPTQETQYF. Here the CDR3 DNA reads TGCAGTGCTAGAGTCCCAACTCAAGAGACCCAGTACTTC.

The chain is built from TRBV28 and TRBJ2-7; 9 bases map to TRBD2. V dropped 5 bases and J dropped 2; count of bases not matched to a gene: 7. This CDR3 is built from 15 residues. Germline-derived CDR1 and CDR2 are MDHEN and SYDVKM. CDR3 in DNA: TGTGCCAGCAGTGGTCGTCGGACTAGCGCCTACGAGCAGTACTTC. It codes for CASSGRRTSAYEQYF.

The chain recombines TRBV4-2 with TRBJ2-3; D remains unclear. The CDR3 totals 13 residues. Deletions cut 0 bases from V and 3 bases from J, with 4 bases between. CDR1 and CDR2 (germline): LGHNA, YNFKEQ. The CDR3, as DNA: TGTGCCAGCAGCCAAGATTTAACAGATACGCAGTATTTT. This codes for CASSQDLTDTQYF.

In DNA, the CDR3 is TGCGCCAGCATGCGACGGACAGGGGGGGCGGAGACCCAGTACTTC. Encoded protein: CASMRRTGGAETQYF. The chain links TRBV5-1 to TRBJ2-5; 10 positions agree with TRBD1. Per the germline V gene, CDR1 is SGHRS and CDR2 is YFSETQ. J lost 5 bases, V lost 6 bases, and 10 bases had no gene match. The CDR3 contains 15 residues.

There are a few counts of this clonotype. J is TRBJ1-5 and V is TRBV24-1; D might be TRBD1 (5 bases). The V gene lost 2 bases and the J gene lost 5 bases, with 18 bases spanning the gap. This CDR3 is built from 17 residues. Germline CDR1 is KGHDR and CDR2 is SFDVKD. In DNA, the CDR3 is TGTGCCACCAGTGATTCTAAGGCCTGGGGGAAAGATCAGCCCCAGCATTTT. It translates to CATSDSKAWGKDQPQHF.

The chain recombines TRBV5-1 with TRBJ2-7, with D hard to call. Per germline, CDR1 SGHRS and CDR2 YFSETQ. The CDR3 length is 17 residues. The germline V and J ends were trimmed by 5 bases and 3 bases, with 24 bases remaining between them. The CDR3 region has the DNA TGCGCCAGCAGAGATGGCCACGGGCGGCCCCCCATCTACGAGCAGTACTTC. This translates into CASRDGHGRPPIYEQYF. Full variable domain (outside the CDR3, taken from reference TRBV5-1 and TRBJ2-7): KAGVTQTPRYLIKTRGQQVTLSCSPISGHRSVSWYQQTPGQGLQFLFEYFSETQRNKGNFPGRFSGRQFSNSRSEMNVSTLELGDSALYLCASRDGHGRPPIYEQYFGPGTRLTVT.

This chain uses TRBV6-1 with TRBJ1-5; possible D gene TRBD1, 5 bases. With 2 bases removed from V and 5 bases from J, the gap between germline ends came to 16 bases. The CDR3 consists of 16 residues. Germline CDR1 is MNHNS and CDR2 is SASEGT. CDR3 DNA: TGTGCCAGCAGTGAACCCTGGAGAGGGGCGGATCAGCCCCAGCATTTT. Translated, it gives CASSEPWRGADQPQHF.

This clonotype was seen just once. The chain is built from TRBV2 and TRBJ2-7, with TRBD1 as a possible D gene (5 bases). Germline assignment: CDR1 SNHLY and CDR2 FYNNEI. V was pared by 6 bases and J by 6 bases, with 12 bases between. CDR3 length: 12 residues. The CDR3 here is CASRPRAREQYF. The CDR3 nucleotides are TGTGCCAGCAGACCCAGGGCCCGCGAGCAGTACTTC.

This clonotype has more than one count but fewer than ten. The chain links TRBV6-1 to TRBJ1-5, with a possible D match to TRBD1 (5 bases). This CDR3 has 15 residues. Germline CDR1 reads MNHNS; CDR2 reads SASEGT. The V gene lost 5 bases and the J gene lost 1 base, with 12 bases spanning the gap. CDR3 sequence reads: CASSQQEPSNQPQHF. The CDR3 bases are TGTGCCAGCAGTCAACAGGAGCCCAGCAATCAGCCCCAGCATTTT.

The V gene is TRBV6-2 or TRBV6-3, the J gene TRBJ2-7; TRBD2 is a possible D gene (5 bases). Germline CDR1 is MNHEY and CDR2 is SVGEGT. V lost 4 bases, J lost 2 bases, and 12 bases lay in between. CDR3 length equals 14 residues. Here the CDR3 DNA reads TGTGCCAGCAGTTGGGAGATAGCCCCCTACGAGCAGTACTTC. This sequence encodes CASSWEIAPYEQYF.

V gene TRBV7-8 combines with J gene TRBJ2-7, with 7 bases identical to TRBD1. The CDR3 spans 15 residues. V gave up 4 bases and J gave up 3 bases; unmatched junction bases: 9. Per the germline V gene, CDR1 is SGHVS and CDR2 is FQNEAQ. The chain's CDR3 is CASSYRTGANYEQYF. In DNA, the CDR3 is TGTGCCAGCAGCTACCGTACAGGGGCTAACTACGAGCAGTACTTC. Full variable domain (outside the CDR3, taken from reference TRBV7-8 and TRBJ2-7): GAGVSQSPRYKVAKRGQDVALRCDPISGHVSLFWYQQALGQGPEFLTYFQNEAQLDKSGLPSDRFFAERPEGSVSTLKIQRTQQEDSAVYLCASSYRTGANYEQYFGPGTRLTVT.

This clonotype has more than one count but fewer than ten. The CDR3 here is CSAINSGGTDTQYF. The CDR3 nucleotides are TGCAGTGCAATCAATAGCGGGGGCACAGATACGCAGTATTTT. The chain carries TRBV20-1 and TRBJ2-3; 8 nucleotides agree with TRBD2. The CDR3 totals 14 residues. Germline V gives CDR1 DFQATT, CDR2 SNEGSKA (reference sequence). V shed 6 bases and J 1 base; nucleotides not matched to a gene: 6.

The J gene is TRBJ2-7, the V gene TRBV6-2 or TRBV6-3, with D perhaps TRBD1 (7 bases). The CDR3 totals 12 residues. Germline V lookup: CDR1 MNHEY, CDR2 SVGEGT. CDR3 residues: CDRRGDFHEQYF. CDR3 sequence (DNA): TGTGACCGCAGGGGGGACTTTCACGAGCAGTACTTC.

In its sample, this clonotype was seen a few times. The rearrangement links TRBV30 to TRBJ1-2; D perhaps matches TRBD1 (6 bases). V dropped 1 base and J dropped 5 bases, with 14 bases sitting between them. Per the germline V gene, CDR1 is GTSNPN and CDR2 is SVGIG (reference sequence). The CDR3 is 14 residues long. This CDR3 is CAWSAPGQHYGYTF. For the CDR3, the DNA is TGTGCCTGGAGTGCGCCAGGACAGCATTATGGCTACACCTTC.

The rearrangement uses TRBV30 and TRBJ2-3; TRBD1 might be the D (5 bases). CDR1 and CDR2 (germline): GTSNPN, SVGIG (reference sequence). This CDR3 has 13 residues. V dropped 5 bases and J dropped 3 bases, with 12 bases sitting between them. CDR3 residues: CAWGVKGTDTQYF. DNA of the CDR3: TGTGCCTGGGGCGTTAAGGGGACAGATACGCAGTATTTT.

This clonotype occurred once. J is TRBJ2-5 and V is TRBV5-1; 7 nucleotides line up with TRBD1. The germline V gene has CDR1 SGHRS and CDR2 YFSETQ. This CDR3 is 15 amino acids long. V shed 7 bases, J shed 5 bases, and the junction held 14 bases outside the gene matches. CDR3 region: CASANPTGYAETQYF. The CDR3 DNA is TGCGCCAGCGCCAACCCGACAGGGTACGCGGAGACCCAGTACTTC. The full variable domain, its missing parts supplied by reference TRBV5-1 and TRBJ2-5, is KAGVTQTPRYLIKTRGQQVTLSCSPISGHRSVSWYQQTPGQGLQFLFEYFSETQRNKGNFPGRFSGRQFSNSRSEMNVSTLELGDSALYLCASANPTGYAETQYFGPGTRLLVL.